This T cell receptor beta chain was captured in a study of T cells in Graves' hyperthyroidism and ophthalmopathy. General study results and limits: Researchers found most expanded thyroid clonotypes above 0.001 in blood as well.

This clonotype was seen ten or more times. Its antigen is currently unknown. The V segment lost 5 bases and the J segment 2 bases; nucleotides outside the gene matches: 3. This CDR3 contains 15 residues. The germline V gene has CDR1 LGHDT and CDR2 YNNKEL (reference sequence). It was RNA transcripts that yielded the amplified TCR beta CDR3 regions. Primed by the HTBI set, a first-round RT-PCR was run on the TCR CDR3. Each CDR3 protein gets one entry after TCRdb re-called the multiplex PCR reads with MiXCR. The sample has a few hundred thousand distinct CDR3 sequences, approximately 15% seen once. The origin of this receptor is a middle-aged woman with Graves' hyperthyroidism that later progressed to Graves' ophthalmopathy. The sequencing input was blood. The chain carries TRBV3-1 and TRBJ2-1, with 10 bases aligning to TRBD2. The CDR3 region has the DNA TGTGCCAGCAGCAAAAGCGGGAGGGCCTACAATGAGCAGTTCTTC. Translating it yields CASSKSGRAYNEQFF.